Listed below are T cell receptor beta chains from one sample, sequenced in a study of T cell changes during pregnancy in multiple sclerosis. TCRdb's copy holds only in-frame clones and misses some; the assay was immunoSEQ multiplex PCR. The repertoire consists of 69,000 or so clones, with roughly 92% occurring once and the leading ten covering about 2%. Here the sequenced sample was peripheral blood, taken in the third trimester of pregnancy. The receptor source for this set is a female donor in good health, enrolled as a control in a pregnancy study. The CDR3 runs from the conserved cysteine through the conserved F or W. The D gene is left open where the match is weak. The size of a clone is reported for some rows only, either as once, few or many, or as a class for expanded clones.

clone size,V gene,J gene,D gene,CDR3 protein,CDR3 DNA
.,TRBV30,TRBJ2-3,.,CAWSARDTQYF,TGTGCCTGGAGTGCTCGAGATACGCAGTATTTT
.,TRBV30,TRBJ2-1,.,CAWGVLLGGAYNEQFF,TGTGCCTGGGGGGTTCTTTTAGGGGGGGCCTACAATGAGCAGTTCTTC
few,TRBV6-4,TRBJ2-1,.,CASSESEGGEQFF,TGTGCCAGCAGTGAATCCGAAGGGGGTGAGCAGTTCTTC
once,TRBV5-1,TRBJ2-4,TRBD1,CASGWTGRNIQYF,TGCGCCAGCGGCTGGACAGGGAGGAACATTCAGTACTTC
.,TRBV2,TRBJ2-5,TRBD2,CASSDNAGGQYF,TGTGCCAGCAGTGACAATGCGGGGGGCCAGTACTTC
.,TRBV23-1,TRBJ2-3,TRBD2,CASSPPGRECPDTQYF,TGCGCCAGCAGTCCACCAGGGCGGGAGTGCCCAGATACGCAGTATTTT
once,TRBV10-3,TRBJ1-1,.,CATSSYTEAFF,TGTGCCACCTCGAGTTATACGGAAGCTTTCTTT
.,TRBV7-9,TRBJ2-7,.,CASSKTLTPYEQYF,TGTGCCAGCAGCAAGACTCTCACCCCCTACGAGCAGTACTTC
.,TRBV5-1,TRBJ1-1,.,CASSWQGRGTEAFF,TGCGCCAGCAGCTGGCAGGGTCGTGGAACTGAAGCTTTCTTT
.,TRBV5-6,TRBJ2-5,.,CASSHKIRRPRETQYF,TGTGCCAGCAGCCACAAAATCAGGAGGCCTCGAGAGACCCAGTACTTC
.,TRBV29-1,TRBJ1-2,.,CSALADTSGYTF,TGCAGCGCCCTGGCGGACACTTCTGGCTACACCTTC
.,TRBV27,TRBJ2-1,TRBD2,CASSLAGVSYNEQFF,TGTGCCAGCAGTTTAGCGGGAGTATCCTACAATGAGCAGTTCTTC
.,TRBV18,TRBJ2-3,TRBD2,CASSPGLAGVSDTQYF,TGTGCCAGCTCACCGGGACTAGCGGGAGTATCAGATACGCAGTATTTT
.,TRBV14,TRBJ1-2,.,CASSPQGKNYGYTF,TGTGCCAGCAGCCCTCAGGGTAAAAACTATGGCTACACCTTC
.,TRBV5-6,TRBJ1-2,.,CASKYTQGRYGYTF,TGTGCCAGCAAATACACACAGGGACGCTACGGCTACACCTTC
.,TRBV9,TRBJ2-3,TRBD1,CASSVVGDRVTDTQYF,TGTGCCAGCAGCGTAGTGGGGGACAGGGTCACAGATACGCAGTATTTT
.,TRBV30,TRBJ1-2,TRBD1,CAWATGGGYTF,TGTGCCTGGGCCACAGGGGGCGGCTACACCTTC
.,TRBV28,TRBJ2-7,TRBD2,CASTPRRGAEQYF,TGTGCCAGCACCCCGAGGCGGGGGGCCGAGCAGTACTTC
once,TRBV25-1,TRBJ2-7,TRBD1,CASRTGTVEQYF,TGTGCCAGCAGGACAGGGACGGTCGAGCAGTACTTC
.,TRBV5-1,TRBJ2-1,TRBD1,CASSLDPGQNNEQFF,TGCGCCAGCAGCTTGGACCCGGGACAGAACAATGAGCAGTTCTTC
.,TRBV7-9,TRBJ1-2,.,CASSLATTGLYGYTF,TGTGCCAGCAGCTTAGCGACGACAGGCCTCTATGGCTACACCTTC
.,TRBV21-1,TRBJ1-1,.,CASISDYRPVRGPF,TGTGCCAGCATCAGTGACTATCGACCCGTCCGAGGTCCTTTT
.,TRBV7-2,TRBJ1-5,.,CASSSLLTVYQPQHF,TGTGCCAGCAGCTCCCTCTTGACAGTTTATCAGCCCCAGCATTTT
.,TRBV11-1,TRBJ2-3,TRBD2,CASSLALGGGSGDTQYF,TGTGCCAGCAGCTTAGCGCTGGGCGGGGGGAGCGGGGATACGCAGTATTTT
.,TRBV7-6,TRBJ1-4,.,CASSLTDSSNEKLFF,TGTGCCAGCAGCTTAACTGACAGCTCTAATGAAAAACTGTTTTTT
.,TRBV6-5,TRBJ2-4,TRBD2,CASSTRTSVNIQYF,TGTGCCAGCAGTACAAGGACTAGCGTGAACATTCAGTACTTC
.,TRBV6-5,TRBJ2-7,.,CASSYQGPGYEQYF,TGTGCCAGCAGTTACCAGGGCCCAGGCTACGAGCAGTACTTC
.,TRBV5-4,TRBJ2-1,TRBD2,CASSLGTSGRDEQFF,TGTGCCAGCAGCTTGGGAACTAGCGGGAGGGATGAGCAGTTCTTC
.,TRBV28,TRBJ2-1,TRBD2,CASSLTGASGRASEQFF,TGTGCCAGCAGTTTGACGGGGGCTAGCGGGAGGGCTAGTGAGCAGTTCTTC